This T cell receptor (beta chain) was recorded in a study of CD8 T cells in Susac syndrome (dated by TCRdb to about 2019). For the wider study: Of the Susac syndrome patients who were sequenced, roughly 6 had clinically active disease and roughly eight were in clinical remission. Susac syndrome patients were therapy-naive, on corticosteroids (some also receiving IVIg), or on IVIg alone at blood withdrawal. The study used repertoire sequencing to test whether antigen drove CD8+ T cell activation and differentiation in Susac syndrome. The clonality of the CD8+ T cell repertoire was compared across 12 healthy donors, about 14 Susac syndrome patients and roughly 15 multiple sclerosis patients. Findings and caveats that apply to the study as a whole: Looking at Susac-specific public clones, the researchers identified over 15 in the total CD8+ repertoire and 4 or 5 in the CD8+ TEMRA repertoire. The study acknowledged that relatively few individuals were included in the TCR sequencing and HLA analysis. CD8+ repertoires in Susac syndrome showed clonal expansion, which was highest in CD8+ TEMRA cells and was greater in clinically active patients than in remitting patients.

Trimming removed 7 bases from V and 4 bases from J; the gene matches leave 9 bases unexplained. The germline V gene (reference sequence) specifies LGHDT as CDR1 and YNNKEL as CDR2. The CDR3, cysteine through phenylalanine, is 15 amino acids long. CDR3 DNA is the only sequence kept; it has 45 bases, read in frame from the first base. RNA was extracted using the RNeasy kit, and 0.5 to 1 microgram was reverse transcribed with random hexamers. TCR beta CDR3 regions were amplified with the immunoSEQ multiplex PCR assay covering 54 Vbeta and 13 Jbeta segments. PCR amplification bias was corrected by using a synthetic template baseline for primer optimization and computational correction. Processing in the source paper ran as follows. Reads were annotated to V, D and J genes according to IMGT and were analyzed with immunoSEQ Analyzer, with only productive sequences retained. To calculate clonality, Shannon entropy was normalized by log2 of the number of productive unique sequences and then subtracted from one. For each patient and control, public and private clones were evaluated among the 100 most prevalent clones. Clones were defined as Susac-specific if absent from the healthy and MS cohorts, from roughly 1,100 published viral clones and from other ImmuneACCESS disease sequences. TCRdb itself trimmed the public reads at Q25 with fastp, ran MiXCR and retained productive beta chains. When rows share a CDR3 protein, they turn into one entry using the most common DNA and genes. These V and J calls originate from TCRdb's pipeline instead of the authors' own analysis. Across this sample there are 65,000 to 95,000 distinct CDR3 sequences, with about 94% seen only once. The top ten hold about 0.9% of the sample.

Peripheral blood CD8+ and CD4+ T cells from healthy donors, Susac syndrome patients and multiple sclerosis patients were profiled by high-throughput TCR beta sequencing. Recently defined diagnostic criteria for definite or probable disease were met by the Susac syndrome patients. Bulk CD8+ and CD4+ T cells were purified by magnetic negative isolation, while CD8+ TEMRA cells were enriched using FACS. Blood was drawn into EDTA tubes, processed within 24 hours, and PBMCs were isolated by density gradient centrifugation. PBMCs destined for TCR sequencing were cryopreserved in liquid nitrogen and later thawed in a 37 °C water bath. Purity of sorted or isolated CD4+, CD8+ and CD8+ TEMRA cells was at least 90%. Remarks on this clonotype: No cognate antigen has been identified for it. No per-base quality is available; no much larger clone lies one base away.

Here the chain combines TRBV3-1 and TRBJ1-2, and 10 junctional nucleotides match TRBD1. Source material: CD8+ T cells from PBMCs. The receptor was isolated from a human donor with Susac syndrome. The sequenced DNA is TGTGCCAGCACCCACGGGACAGGGGATGGCTATGGCTACACCTTC. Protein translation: CASTHGTGDGYGYTF.